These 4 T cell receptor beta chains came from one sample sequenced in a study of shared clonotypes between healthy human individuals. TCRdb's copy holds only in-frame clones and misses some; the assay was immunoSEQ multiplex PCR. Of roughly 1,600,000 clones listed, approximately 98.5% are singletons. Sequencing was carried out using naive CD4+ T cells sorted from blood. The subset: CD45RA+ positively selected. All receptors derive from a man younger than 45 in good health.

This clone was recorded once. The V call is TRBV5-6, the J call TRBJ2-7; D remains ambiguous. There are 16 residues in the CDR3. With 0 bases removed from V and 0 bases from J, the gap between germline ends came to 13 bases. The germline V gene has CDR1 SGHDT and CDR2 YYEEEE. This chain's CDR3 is CASSLGPASGSYEQYF. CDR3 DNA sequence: TGTGCCAGCAGCTTGGGTCCGGCCTCCGGCTCCTACGAGCAGTACTTC.

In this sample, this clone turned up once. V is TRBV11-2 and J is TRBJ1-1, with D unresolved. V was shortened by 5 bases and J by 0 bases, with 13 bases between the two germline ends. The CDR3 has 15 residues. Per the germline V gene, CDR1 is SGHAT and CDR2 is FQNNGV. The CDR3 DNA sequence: TGTGCCAGCAGCCCTAGGGCAGCTTTGAACACTGAAGCTTTCTTT. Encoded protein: CASSPRAALNTEAFF.

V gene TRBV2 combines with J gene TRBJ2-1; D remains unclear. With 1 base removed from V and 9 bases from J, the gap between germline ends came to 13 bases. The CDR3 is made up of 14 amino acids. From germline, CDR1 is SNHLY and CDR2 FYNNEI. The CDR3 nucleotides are TGTGCCAGCAGTGAAGTGTCCCAAGAGGTTGAGCAGTTCTTC. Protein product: CASSEVSQEVEQFF.

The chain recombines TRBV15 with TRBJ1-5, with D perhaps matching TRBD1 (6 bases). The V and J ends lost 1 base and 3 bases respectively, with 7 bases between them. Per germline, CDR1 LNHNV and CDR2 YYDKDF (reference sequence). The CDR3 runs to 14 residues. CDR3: CATSRGTVNQPQHF. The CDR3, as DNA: TGTGCCACCAGCAGAGGGACAGTCAATCAGCCCCAGCATTTT.